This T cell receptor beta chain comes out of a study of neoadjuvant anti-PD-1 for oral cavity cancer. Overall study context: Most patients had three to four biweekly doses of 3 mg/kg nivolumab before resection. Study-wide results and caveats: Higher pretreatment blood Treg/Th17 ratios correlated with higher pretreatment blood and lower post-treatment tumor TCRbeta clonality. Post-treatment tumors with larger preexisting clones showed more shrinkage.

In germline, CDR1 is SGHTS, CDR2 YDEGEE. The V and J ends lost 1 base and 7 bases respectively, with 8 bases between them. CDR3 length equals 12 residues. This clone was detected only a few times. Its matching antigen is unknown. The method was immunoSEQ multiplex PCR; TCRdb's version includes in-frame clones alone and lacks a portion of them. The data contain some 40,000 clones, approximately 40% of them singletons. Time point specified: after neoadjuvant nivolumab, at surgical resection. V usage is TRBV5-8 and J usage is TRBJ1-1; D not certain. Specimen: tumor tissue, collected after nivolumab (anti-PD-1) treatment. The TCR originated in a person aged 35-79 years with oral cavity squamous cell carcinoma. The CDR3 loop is CASSLPLHEAFF. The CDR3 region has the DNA TGTGCCAGCAGCTTGCCCCTCCATGAAGCTTTCTTT.